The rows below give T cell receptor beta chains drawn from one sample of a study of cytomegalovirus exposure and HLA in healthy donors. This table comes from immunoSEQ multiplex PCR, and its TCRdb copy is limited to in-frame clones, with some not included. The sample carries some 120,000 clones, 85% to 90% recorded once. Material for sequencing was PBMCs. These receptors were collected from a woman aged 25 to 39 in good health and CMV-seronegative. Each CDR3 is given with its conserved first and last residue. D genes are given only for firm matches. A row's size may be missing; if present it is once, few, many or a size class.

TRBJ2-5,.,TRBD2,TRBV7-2,TGTGCCAGCAGCTTTACTAGCGGAGATATAGAGACCCAGTACTTC,CASSFTSGDIETQYF
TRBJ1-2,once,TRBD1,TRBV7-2,TGTGCCAGCAGCTTAGACAGGAAGCTCCAGGGGGACTATGGCTACACCTTC,CASSLDRKLQGDYGYTF
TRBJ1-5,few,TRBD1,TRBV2,TGTGCCAGCAGTGAGGGTACAGGGGGCCATCAGCCCCAGCATTTT,CASSEGTGGHQPQHF
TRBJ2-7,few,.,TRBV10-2,TGCGCCAGCGCTTCTACAGTGGTGACCGAGCAGTACTTC,CASASTVVTEQYF
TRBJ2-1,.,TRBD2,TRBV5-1,TGCGCCAGCAGCCCCGGGACTAGCGGGGGCCCATCCTACAATGAGCAGTTCTTC,CASSPGTSGGPSYNEQFF
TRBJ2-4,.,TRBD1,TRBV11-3,TGTGCCAGCAGCTGGGACAGGAACATTCAGTACTTC,CASSWDRNIQYF
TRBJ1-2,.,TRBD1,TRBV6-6,TGTGCCAGCAGGTGGCCGGGACAGCTCTATGGCTACACCTTC,CASRWPGQLYGYTF
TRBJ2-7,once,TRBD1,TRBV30,TGTGCCTGGACGGACAGGGGGATCTCCTACGAGCAGTACTTC,CAWTDRGISYEQYF
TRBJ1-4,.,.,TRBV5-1,TGCGCCAGCAGCTTGAAAAGGGGAACTAATGAAAAACTGTTTTTT,CASSLKRGTNEKLFF
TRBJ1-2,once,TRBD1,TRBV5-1,TGCGCCAGCAGCCAGGGGACAGGGGAGGATGGCTACACCTTC,CASSQGTGEDGYTF
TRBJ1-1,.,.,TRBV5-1,TGCGCCAGCAGCTTGGGTGCAGGGGTGAACACTGAAGCTTTCTTT,CASSLGAGVNTEAFF
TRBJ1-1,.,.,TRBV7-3,TGTGCCAGCAGCCTACGACAGAGTTCTGAAGCTTTCTTT,CASSLRQSSEAFF
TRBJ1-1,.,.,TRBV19,TGTGCCAGTAGCCGACCGGGGAACACTGAAGCTTTCTTT,CASSRPGNTEAFF
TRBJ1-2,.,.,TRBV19,TGTGCCAGTAGTATCGGTCAGACTGCTAACTATGGCTACACCTTC,CASSIGQTANYGYTF
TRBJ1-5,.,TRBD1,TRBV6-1,TGTGCCAGCAGTGAAGCGACGCAGGGGGGTCAGCCCCAGCATTTT,CASSEATQGGQPQHF
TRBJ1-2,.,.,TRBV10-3,TGTGCCATCAGCCGGGACTCACGGGCTGGCTACACCTTC,CAISRDSRAGYTF
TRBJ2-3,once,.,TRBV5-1,TGCGCCAGCAGCTTGGTAGCCACAGATACGCAGTATTTT,CASSLVATDTQYF
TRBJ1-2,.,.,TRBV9,TGTGCCAGCAGCGGAGGGTTTTCGTATGGCTACACCTTC,CASSGGFSYGYTF
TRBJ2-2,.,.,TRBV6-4,TGTGCCAGCAGTGACGGGGGCTCCACCGGGGAGCTGTTTTTT,CASSDGGSTGELFF
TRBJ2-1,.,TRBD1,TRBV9,TGTGCCAGCAGCGCCAAGCCAGGGGGCGCGGGCAATGAGCAGTTCTTC,CASSAKPGGAGNEQFF
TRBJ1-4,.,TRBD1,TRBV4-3,TGCGCCAGCTCCTCAGGACAGGGGGTATCTAATGAAAAACTGTTTTTT,CASSSGQGVSNEKLFF
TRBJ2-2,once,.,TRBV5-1,TGCGCCAGCAGCCCTCCCCCGAGAGGGGGCACCGGGGAGCTGTTTTTT,CASSPPPRGGTGELFF
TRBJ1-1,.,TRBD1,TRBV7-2,TGTGCCAGCAGCACCCGCAGGGGGCGCGCCGCTGAAGCTTTCTTT,CASSTRRGRAAEAFF
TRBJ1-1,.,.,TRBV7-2,TGTGCCAGCAGCTTTACTGAGAACACTGAAGCTTTCTTT,CASSFTENTEAFF
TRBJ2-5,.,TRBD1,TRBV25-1,TGTACCAGCAGTGAATGGGCCGGGACAGGGCAAGAGACCCAGTACTTC,CTSSEWAGTGQETQYF
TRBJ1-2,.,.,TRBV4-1,TGCGCCAGCAGCCAAACCGGGCAGAGCGCAGGGGATGGCTACACCTTC,CASSQTGQSAGDGYTF
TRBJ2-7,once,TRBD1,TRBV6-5,TGTGCCAGCAGTGCCGGGACAGGGGGGGCCGAGCAGTACTTC,CASSAGTGGAEQYF
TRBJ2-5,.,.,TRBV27,TGTGCCAGCAGTTTAAGGAGCGTCCGGGAGACCCAGTACTTC,CASSLRSVRETQYF
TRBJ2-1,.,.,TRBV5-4,TGTGCCAGTAAGGGGGGGCTCAACAATGAGCAGTTCTTC,CASKGGLNNEQFF
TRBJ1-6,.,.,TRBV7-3,TGTGCCAGCAGCGTATCAGGGGCACCGAATTCACCCCTCCACTTT,CASSVSGAPNSPLHF
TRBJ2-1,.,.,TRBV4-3,TGCGCCAGCAGCCAACAGGAAAGGAATGAGCAGTTCTTC,CASSQQERNEQFF
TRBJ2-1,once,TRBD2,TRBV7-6,TGTGCCAGCAGTTATAGCGGGACGGAAGGGAATGAGCAGTTCTTC,CASSYSGTEGNEQFF
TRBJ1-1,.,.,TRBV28,TGTGCCAGCAGTTTAGATCTACAGGAGGGGAGGAACACTGAAGCTTTCTTT,CASSLDLQEGRNTEAFF
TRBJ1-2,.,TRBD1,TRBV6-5,TGTGCCAGCAGAGAGACAGGGGGCAAGGGCTACACCTTC,CASRETGGKGYTF
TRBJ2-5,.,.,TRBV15,TGTGCCACCAGCGCCAGAGGGGGGGTGAGGGGAGAGACCCAGTACTTC,CATSARGGVRGETQYF
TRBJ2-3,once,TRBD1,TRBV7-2,TGTGCCAGCAGCACCCGACAGGGGAGCACAGATACGCAGTATTTT,CASSTRQGSTDTQYF
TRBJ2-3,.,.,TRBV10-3,TGTGCCATCAGTGAGTCGGGGTGGGGCAGCGGCACAGATACGCAGTATTTT,CAISESGWGSGTDTQYF
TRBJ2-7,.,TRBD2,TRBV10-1,TGCGCCAGCAGCTCAGGACTAGCGGAAACCTACGAGCAGTACTTC,CASSSGLAETYEQYF
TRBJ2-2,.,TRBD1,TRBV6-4,TGTGCCAGCAGTCCCGGGGACAGGGCGGAAACCGGGGAGCTGTTTTTT,CASSPGDRAETGELFF
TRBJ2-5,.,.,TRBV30,TGTGCCTGGAGCGGAGAGACCCAGTACTTC,CAWSGETQYF
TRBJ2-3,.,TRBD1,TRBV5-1,TGCGCCAGCAGCTGGACAGGGGAGTCAGATACGCAGTATTTT,CASSWTGESDTQYF
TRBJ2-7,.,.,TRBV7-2,TGTGCCAGCAGCTCCCGGGACTTCAGCTCCTACGAGCAGTACTTC,CASSSRDFSSYEQYF
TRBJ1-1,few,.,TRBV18,TGTGCCAGCTCACCAGGCCTGAACACTGAAGCTTTCTTT,CASSPGLNTEAFF